This T cell receptor (beta chain) was retrieved from a study of T-cell memory formation after mild COVID-19. Study-level results: CD4+ clones that contracted lay mainly in CM and EM; CD8+ ones lay in EMRA. The pre-infection memory compartment contained some responding clones, suggesting cross-reactive memory joined.

This clonotype was detected only a few times. The antigen remains undetermined. Germline V gene data show CDR1 as SGHRS and CDR2 as YFSETQ. The CDR3 runs 18 residues. With 4 bases removed from V and 0 bases from J, the gap between germline ends came to 17 bases. TCRdb ran MiXCR on the 5' RACE reads and lists one entry per CDR3 protein. The data show 350,000 to 450,000 distinct CDR3 sequences, with about an eighth seen just once and roughly 22% held by the top ten. The chain employs TRBV5-1 and TRBJ1-6, with D possibly TRBD1 on 5 matching bases. The sequenced sample consisted of PBMCs or a T cell subset sorted from them (not recorded which). The receptor comes from a man younger than 35 who had mild COVID-19 (a few samples of this study predate the infection). Cell type and time point are not known. The CDR3 DNA reads as TGCGCCAGCAGCGCCGGGGGGACCGGAGGCTCCTATAATTCACCCCTCCACTTT. Residues: CASSAGGTGGSYNSPLHF.